This TCR beta chain was found in a study of blood T cell repertoires in COVID-19. Study-wide context: COVID-19 samples, acute and convalescent, were from the United States, Italy and Spain.

The germline V and J ends were trimmed by 6 bases and 6 bases, with 15 bases remaining between them. Germline CDR1 LNHDA, CDR2 SQIVND (reference sequence). The CDR3 is made up of 14 amino acids. Seattle-derived patients entered the study during active infection and were followed longitudinally. Original handling: Quantification of nucleated cells was approximated via reference gene primer amplification. Measured with immunoSEQ multiplex PCR; TCRdb has only the in-frame clones, and not every one. The V and J calls and clone size are taken from that table; D and trimming were inferred from the DNA. The top ten clones hold over 5% of a sample with approximately 250,000 clones, more than 85% of them seen once.

The rearrangement uses TRBV19 and TRBJ2-1; D might be TRBD2 (5 bases). The sequencing sample was made of peripheral blood. This clonotype originated in a woman between 55 and 75 years old with COVID-19, enrolled during active disease. CDR3 protein: CASSPAEVVNEQFF. The CDR3 DNA reads TGTGCCAGTAGCCCAGCGGAGGTTGTCAATGAGCAGTTCTTC.